One sample yielded the 14 T cell receptor beta chains listed below, sequenced in a study of blood T cell repertoires in COVID-19. This table comes from immunoSEQ multiplex PCR, and its TCRdb copy is limited to in-frame clones, with some not included. The data show approximately 280,000 clones, with around 90% seen just once and 6% to 7% held by the top ten. The sample comprised peripheral blood. These receptor sequences come from a woman aged 30 to 39 with COVID-19, enrolled during active disease.

The V call is TRBV4-1, the J call TRBJ2-2; D may be TRBD2 (5 bases). Trimming cost V 1 base and J 5 bases, with 8 bases left between them. The CDR3 sequence is 14 residues long. CDR1 is MGHRA, CDR2 YSYEKL, per germline. CDR3 bases: TGCGCCAGCAGCCAAGTCGAGGGAACCGGGGAGCTGTTTTTT. This encodes CASSQVEGTGELFF.

The chain has TRBV9 and TRBJ2-1, with TRBD1 identical over 8 bases. CDR3 length: 12 residues. With V trimmed by 3 bases and J by 9 bases, 2 bases remained unmatched. CDR1 SGDLS and CDR2 YYNGEE come from the germline V gene. This CDR3 is CASSAQGGEQFF. The DNA of the CDR3 is TGTGCCAGCAGCGCACAGGGGGGTGAGCAGTTCTTC.

This clone appeared a few times. The CDR3 DNA is TGTGCCAGCAGTAGGCTGACAGCTGGAAACACCATATATTTT. It yields the protein CASSRLTAGNTIYF. The V and J genes are TRBV6-5 and TRBJ1-3; D might be TRBD1 (5 bases). Germline values: CDR1 MNHEY, CDR2 SVGAGI. V was shortened by 5 bases and J by 2 bases, with 10 bases between the two germline ends. There are 14 residues in the CDR3.

The chain uses TRBV19 and TRBJ1-5; 10 bases map to TRBD1. V trimming: 6 bases; J trimming: 2 bases; junction bases outside the gene matches: 7. Germline V CDR1 and CDR2: LNHDA, SQIVND (reference sequence). The CDR3 is made up of 16 amino acids. Here the CDR3 DNA reads TGTGCCAGTAGACCGACCGGGACAGGGGGCAATCAGCCCCAGCATTTT. It encodes CASRPTGTGGNQPQHF.

This clone occurred once. V gene TRBV5-4 combines with J gene TRBJ1-6; D is perhaps TRBD1 (6 bases). With 0 bases removed from V and 10 bases from J, the gap between germline ends came to 11 bases. There are 14 residues in the CDR3. Germline V gene data show CDR1 as SGHNT and CDR2 as YYREEE (reference sequence). The CDR3 nucleotides read TGTGCCAGCAGCTTGGAGGGGGGGGGATCACCCCTCCACTTT. Translated, it gives CASSLEGGGSPLHF. The full variable domain, with the rest looked up from reference TRBV5-4 and TRBJ1-6, is ETGVTQSPTHLIKTRGQQVTLRCSSQSGHNTVSWYQQALGQGPQFIFQYYREEENGRGNFPPRFSGLQFPNYSSELNVNALELDDSALYLCASSLEGGGSPLHFGNGTRLTVT.

This chain links TRBV18 with TRBJ1-1; tentatively, D is TRBD1 (5 bases). Germline CDR1 KGHSH, CDR2 LQKENI. V was pared by 5 bases and J by 1 base, with 5 bases between. There are 12 residues in the CDR3. The CDR3 region has the DNA TGTGCCAGCTCAAGGGGGAACACTGAAGCTTTCTTT. Protein product: CASSRGNTEAFF. Using reference TRBV18 and TRBJ1-1 for the parts outside the CDR3, the full variable domain is NAGVMQNPRHLVRRRGQEARLRCSPMKGHSHVYWYRQLPEEGLKFMVYLQKENIIDESGMPKERFSAEFPKEGPSILRIQQVVRGDSAAYFCASSRGNTEAFFGQGTRLTVV.

CDR3 bases: TGTGCCAGCGGGCTAGCGGGGACCACCTACGAGCAGTACTTC. Protein: CASGLAGTTYEQYF. The rearrangement uses TRBV7-6 and TRBJ2-7, with TRBD2 matching over 9 bases. The CDR3 is made up of 14 amino acids. The ends lost 8 bases at V and 2 bases at J; junction bases unmatched: 7. From germline, CDR1 is SGHVS and CDR2 FNYEAQ. Drawing the rest from reference TRBV7-6 and TRBJ2-7, the complete variable domain is GAGVSQSPRYKVTKRGQDVALRCDPISGHVSLYWYRQALGQGPEFLTYFNYEAQQDKSGLPNDRFSAERPEGSISTLTIQRTEQRDSAMYRCASGLAGTTYEQYFGPGTRLTVT.

The chain joins TRBV24-1 to TRBJ2-2; 8 bases map to TRBD1. The V gene end was trimmed by 5 bases and the J gene end by 0 bases; junction bases not matched to a gene: 10. CDR3 length: 18 residues. CDR1 and CDR2 (germline): KGHDR, SFDVKD. CDR3 in DNA: TGTGCCACCAGTGGTATCCCGGACAGGGCCTCGAACACCGGGGAGCTGTTTTTT. Protein sequence: CATSGIPDRASNTGELFF.

J is TRBJ1-1 and V is TRBV10-3, with D possibly TRBD1 on 6 matching bases. The CDR3 loop spans 14 amino acids. Germline V CDR1 and CDR2: ENHRY, SYGVKD. Trimming took off 4 bases at V and 1 base at J, with 10 bases between the two ends. CDR3 in DNA: TGTGCCATCAGTGCGCGACAGGCGAACACTGAAGCTTTCTTT. This sequence encodes CAISARQANTEAFF.

The J gene is TRBJ2-7, the V gene TRBV29-1; D is perhaps TRBD2 (5 bases). With 4 bases removed from V and 3 bases from J, the gap between germline ends came to 7 bases. The CDR3 is made up of 11 amino acids. Germline CDR1 reads SQVTM; CDR2 reads ANQGSEA. CDR3 residues: CSVGLHYEQYF. The CDR3 DNA reads TGCAGCGTTGGACTACACTACGAGCAGTACTTC.

The chain employs TRBV7-9 and TRBJ2-6; 8 bases line up with TRBD1. Germline-derived CDR1 and CDR2 are SEHNR and FQNEAQ (reference sequence). V was pared by 5 bases and J by 1 base, with 10 bases of the junction left unmatched. The CDR3 spans 18 residues. The CDR3 nucleotides are TGTGCCAGCAGCCACCGCCGACAGGGGCTGTCTGGGGCCAACGTCCTGACTTTC. Its protein is CASSHRRQGLSGANVLTF.

The chain joins TRBV14 to TRBJ1-2; D is unclear. Trimming cost V 0 bases and J 7 bases, with 9 bases left between them. Germline lookup yields CDR1 SGHDN and CDR2 FVKESK. The CDR3 spans 13 residues. The CDR3 nucleotides read TGTGCCAGCAGCCAAGATATCCTAGGTGGCTACACCTTC. This sequence encodes CASSQDILGGYTF.

This chain uses TRBV13 with TRBJ2-1; 11 bases line up with TRBD2. Germline CDR1 and CDR2: PRHDT and FYEKMQ (reference sequence). The ends lost 5 bases at V and 2 bases at J; junction bases unmatched: 5. CDR3 length: 16 amino acids. This CDR3 reads CASSGGGLAAYNEQFF. For the CDR3, the DNA is TGTGCCAGCAGCGGCGGGGGACTAGCGGCCTACAATGAGCAGTTCTTC.

CDR3 region: CSVEDLTTANYGYTF. The CDR3 region has the DNA TGCAGCGTTGAAGACCTAACGACAGCTAACTATGGCTACACCTTC. The V and J genes are TRBV29-1 and TRBJ1-2, with D perhaps TRBD1 (5 bases). The CDR3 is 15 residues long. Trimming pared 0 bases from V and 0 bases from J, leaving 11 bases between. CDR1 and CDR2 (germline): SQVTM, ANQGSEA.